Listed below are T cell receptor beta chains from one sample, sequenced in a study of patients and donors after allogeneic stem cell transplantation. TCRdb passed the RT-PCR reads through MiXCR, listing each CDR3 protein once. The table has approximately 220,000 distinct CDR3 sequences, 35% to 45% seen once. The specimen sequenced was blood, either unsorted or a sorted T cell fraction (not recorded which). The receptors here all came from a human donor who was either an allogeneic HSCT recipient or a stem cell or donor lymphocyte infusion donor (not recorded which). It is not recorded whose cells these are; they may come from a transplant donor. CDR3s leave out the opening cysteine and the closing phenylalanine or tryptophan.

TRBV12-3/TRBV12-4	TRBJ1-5	ASRGTDSNQPQH
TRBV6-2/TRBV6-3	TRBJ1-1	ASTVDRLVPEAF
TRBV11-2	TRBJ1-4	ASSLGQGRQKLF
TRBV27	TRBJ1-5	ASSSDRVSQPQH
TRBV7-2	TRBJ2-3	ASSKGQVIFTDTQY
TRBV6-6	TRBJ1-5	ASSYEEGGSNQPQH
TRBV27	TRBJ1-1	ASSFAGDSEAF
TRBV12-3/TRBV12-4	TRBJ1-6	ASSSRPVQALNLALH
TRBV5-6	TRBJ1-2	ASSLPGRNYGYT
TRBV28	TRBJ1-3	ASSMPRASSGNTIY
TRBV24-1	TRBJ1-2	ATSDPPTPYGYT
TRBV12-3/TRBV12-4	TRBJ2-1	ASSSISGSYNEQF
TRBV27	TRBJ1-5	ASSLSPSNQPQH
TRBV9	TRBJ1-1	ASSPRGGHLSGNTEAF
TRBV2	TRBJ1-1	AGAPTGNTEAF
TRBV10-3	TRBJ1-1	AIRQGERMNTEAF
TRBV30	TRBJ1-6	AWSQNSPLH
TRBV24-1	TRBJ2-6	ATRGTGANVLT
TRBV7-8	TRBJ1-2	ASSPRTGTAYGYT
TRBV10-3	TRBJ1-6	AISVGGSPLH
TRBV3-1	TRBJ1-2	ASSQAGEGYT
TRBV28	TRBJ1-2	ASSLTGVRGYT
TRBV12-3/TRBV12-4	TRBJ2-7	ASSLGGTGQY
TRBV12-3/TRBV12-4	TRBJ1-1	ASHPFREGTEAF
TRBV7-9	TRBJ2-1	ASSLDGGYYNEQF
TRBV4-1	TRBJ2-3	ASSKGATSGETDTQY
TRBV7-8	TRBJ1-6	ASSSRQSSYNSPLH
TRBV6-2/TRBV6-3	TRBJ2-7	ASSRLSYEQY
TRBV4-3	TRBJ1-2	ASSQAGINYGYT
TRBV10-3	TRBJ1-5	AISPGPYSNQPQH
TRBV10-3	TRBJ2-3	AISGVGDTQY
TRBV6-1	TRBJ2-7	ASSELAAPWYEQY
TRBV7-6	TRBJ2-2	GGGPANTGELF
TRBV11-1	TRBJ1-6	ASSLSYSSLH
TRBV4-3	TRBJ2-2	ASSQGRLARDTTGELF
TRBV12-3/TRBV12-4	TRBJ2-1	ASTPGRQTYNEQF
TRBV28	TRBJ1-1	ASSRQATEAF